This entry describes one T cell receptor (beta chain). The antigen is unknown. This record belongs to a study of cytomegalovirus exposure and HLA in healthy donors. Study conclusions and caveats: Testing in vitro showed a few CMV-associated chains specific for CMV antigens.

The CDR3 extends over 14 amino acids. In germline, CDR1 is SEHNR, CDR2 FQNEAQ (reference sequence). V shed 3 bases and J shed 1 base, with 9 bases lying between them. Measured with immunoSEQ multiplex PCR; TCRdb has only the in-frame clones, and not every one. The data hold 180,000 or so clones, with approximately 86% observed a single time. The sequencing input was PBMCs. The TCR comes from a man aged 25-45 years in good health and CMV-seropositive. The chain couples TRBV7-9 to TRBJ1-1; possible D gene TRBD1, 6 bases. The CDR3 sequence is CASSFGGGNTEAFF. The CDR3 DNA follows: TGTGCCAGCAGCTTCGGAGGGGGGAACACTGAAGCTTTCTTT.